Listed below are T cell receptor beta chains from one sample, sequenced in a study of T-cell reconstitution after alpha-beta-depleted transplantation in children. TCRdb itself ran the PCR reads through MiXCR, one entry per CDR3 protein. This table holds a few hundred thousand distinct CDR3 sequences, roughly a quarter found once. Sample: PBMCs, mostly from graft donor cells, taken 360 days after TCRalphabeta/CD19-depleted stem cell transplant. The receptors stem from a female patient aged 2-9 years who had a stem cell transplant for congenital amegakaryocytic thrombocytopenia, so the T cells may come from the graft donor. Each CDR3 is given with its conserved first and last residue. A D gene is named only where the DNA matches it firmly. Part of the rows lack a size; the others show once, few, many or a class for expanded clones.

j_gene	v_gene	d_gene	abundance	CDR3nt	CDR3aa
TRBJ2-1	TRBV18	.	few	TGTGCCAGCTCACCGGGTCTCAGGACCTACAATGAGCAGTTCTTC	CASSPGLRTYNEQFF
TRBJ2-7	TRBV10-3	.	few	TGTGCCATCAGTGATACAGGGCCAGACTACGAGCAGTACTTC	CAISDTGPDYEQYF
TRBJ2-1	TRBV4-2	TRBD2	.	TGTGCCAGCAGCCAAGATCAGGTCATTCTGGCGGGAGACGACGAGCAGTTCTTC	CASSQDQVILAGDDEQFF
TRBJ2-3	TRBV20-1	.	.	TGCAGTGCAAGGGTCCCCACAGATACGCAGTATTTT	CSARVPTDTQYF
TRBJ1-4	TRBV10-3	.	.	TGTGCCATCAGTGAGAATGGTGAAAAACTGTTTTTT	CAISENGEKLFF
TRBJ1-1	TRBV12-3/TRBV12-4	TRBD1	few	TGTGCCAGCAGGGGACAGGGAACCTACACTGAAGCTTTCTTT	CASRGQGTYTEAFF
TRBJ2-3	TRBV29-1	.	few	TGCAGCGTTGAAGGTTACTCGATTAATACGCAGTATTTT	CSVEGYSINTQYF
TRBJ1-6	TRBV28	.	.	TGTGCCAGCAGTTTAGGGTTTGAAAATTCACCCCTCCACTTT	CASSLGFENSPLHF
TRBJ2-3	TRBV10-3	TRBD1	.	TGTGCCATCACCCGGGACAGGGCTTCTACAGATACGCAGTATTTT	CAITRDRASTDTQYF
TRBJ2-2	TRBV28	.	few	TGTGCCAGCTCTAAACCGGGACACCCGAACACCGGGGAGCTGTTTTTT	CASSKPGHPNTGELFF
TRBJ2-7	TRBV29-1	TRBD1	.	TGCAGCGTTGGGACAGGATTCTCCTACGAGCAGTACTTC	CSVGTGFSYEQYF
TRBJ1-2	TRBV20-1	TRBD1	.	TGCAGTGGGGGCAGCGGGACAGGGTATAACTATGGCTACACCTTC	CSGGSGTGYNYGYTF
TRBJ2-3	TRBV7-2	.	many	TGTGCCAGCAGGAGGAGCACAGATACGCAGTATTTT	CASRRSTDTQYF
TRBJ1-1	TRBV7-2	.	few	TGTGCCAGCAGCCCACAGGTGGCGAACACTGAAGCTTTCTTT	CASSPQVANTEAFF
TRBJ1-6	TRBV12-3/TRBV12-4	.	many	TGTGCCAGCAGTTTAGGGGGTCCGAATAATTCACCCCTCCACTTT	CASSLGGPNNSPLHF
TRBJ1-5	TRBV28	.	.	TGTGCCAGCAGCCTTGGGGGGATTAGCAATCAGCCCCAGCATTTT	CASSLGGISNQPQHF
TRBJ2-2	TRBV18	.	.	TGTGCCAGCTCACCAGGGATTGAGGACACCGGGGAGCTGTTTTTT	CASSPGIEDTGELFF
TRBJ2-7	TRBV12-3/TRBV12-4	TRBD1	.	TGTGCCAGCAGTTTACACGGACAGGGCGACGAGCAGTACTTC	CASSLHGQGDEQYF
TRBJ2-1	TRBV24-1	TRBD2	.	TGTGCCACCAGGAACGGGGGGGATTACAATGAGCAGTTCTTC	CATRNGGDYNEQFF
TRBJ2-7	TRBV10-1	TRBD1	.	TGCTCCGGGACAGGGGCACCACAGTACTTC	CSGTGAPQYF
TRBJ2-5	TRBV28	.	many	TGTGCCAGCAGTTTAGGAGGAGGGGGCCAAGAGACCCAGTACTTC	CASSLGGGGQETQYF
TRBJ2-7	TRBV5-1	.	few	TGCGCCAGCAGCTTGGTGGTTTCCTACGAGCAGTACTTC	CASSLVVSYEQYF
TRBJ1-5	TRBV29-1	.	.	TGCAGCGTTGAAGAGGGAGCTAATCAGCCCCAGCATTTT	CSVEEGANQPQHF
TRBJ2-2	TRBV7-2	TRBD2	.	TGTGCCAGCAGCTTGCGACTAGCGGGAGAAGGCGGGGAGCTGTTTTTT	CASSLRLAGEGGELFF
TRBJ2-3	TRBV7-6	.	few	TGTGCCAGCAGCCCCGGGGGAGTTACGCAGTATTTT	CASSPGGVTQYF
TRBJ2-1	TRBV5-1	TRBD2	.	TGCGCCAGCATCGAACTAGCGGCCCGTCACAATGAGCAGTTCTTC	CASIELAARHNEQFF
TRBJ1-3	TRBV20-1	.	.	TGCAGTGCCCTAAGACTTGGAAACACCATATATTTT	CSALRLGNTIYF
TRBJ2-7	TRBV28	.	.	TGTGCCAGCAGGGAGGACCCCCTGGGCTACGAGCAGTACTTC	CASREDPLGYEQYF
TRBJ2-3	TRBV20-1	.	.	TGCAGTGCTAGAGGGGGGCGAGACACAGATACGCAGTATTTT	CSARGGRDTDTQYF
TRBJ2-1	TRBV6-2/TRBV6-3	TRBD2	.	TGTGCCAGCAGTTACTATGGCGGGAGCCCTTACAATGAGCAGTTCTTC	CASSYYGGSPYNEQFF
TRBJ1-2	TRBV28	.	.	TGTGCCAGCAGTCACTCGTACTATGGCTACACCTTC	CASSHSYYGYTF
TRBJ2-3	TRBV12-3/TRBV12-4	.	few	TGTGCCAGCAGCAATGTCGTGAGCACAGATACGCAGTATTTT	CASSNVVSTDTQYF
TRBJ1-2	TRBV28	.	.	TGTGCCAGCAGGCAGTCAAACTATGGCTACACCTTC	CASRQSNYGYTF
TRBJ2-7	TRBV18	TRBD1	.	TGTGCCAGCTCCGGGGGGACAGGGGGCCTCGAGCAGTACTTC	CASSGGTGGLEQYF
TRBJ2-7	TRBV10-2	TRBD2	many	TGCGCCAGCAGCACTAGCGGGGGGGCCTACTACGAGCAGTACTTC	CASSTSGGAYYEQYF
TRBJ2-2	TRBV5-1	.	.	TGCGCCAGCAGCTTGGCCGGGAGTGGGACCGGGGAGCTGTTTTTT	CASSLAGSGTGELFF
TRBJ2-2	TRBV12-3/TRBV12-4	TRBD1	.	TGTGCCAGCAGCCGGACAGGGGCGAGGACCGGGGAGCTGTTTTTT	CASSRTGARTGELFF
TRBJ2-2	TRBV6-2/TRBV6-3	.	once	TGTGCCAGCAGTTCAGGGCGCTTAGGGTGGCTGTTTTTT	CASSSGRLGWLFF
TRBJ2-3	TRBV25-1	.	few	TGTGCCAGCAGTGAACTGCTAGGGGGGAGCACAGATACGCAGTATTTT	CASSELLGGSTDTQYF
TRBJ1-4	TRBV4-1	.	many	TGCGCCAGCAGCCAAGGCCAGGGTCGCGGGGAAAAACTGTTTTTT	CASSQGQGRGEKLFF
TRBJ2-5	TRBV28	.	many	TGTGCCAGCAGTTTATCCGAGGACATAGAGACCCAGTACTTC	CASSLSEDIETQYF
TRBJ2-2	TRBV14	TRBD1	many	TGTGCCAGCAGCCAACGCCGGGGACAGGGGACAAACACCGGGGAGCTGTTTTTT	CASSQRRGQGTNTGELFF
TRBJ2-3	TRBV7-9	TRBD2	.	TGTGCCAGCAGCTTAGGACTAGCGTATAGCACAGATACGCAGTATTTT	CASSLGLAYSTDTQYF
TRBJ2-1	TRBV29-1	TRBD1	.	TGCAGCGTTGTACAGGGGGCGTTAGGGCAGTTCTTC	CSVVQGALGQFF
TRBJ1-1	TRBV3-1	.	many	TGTGCCAGCAGCCGACGACAGAACACTGAAGCTTTCTTT	CASSRRQNTEAFF
TRBJ2-5	TRBV29-1	.	few	TGCAGCGTTGAAGAGGGGTCGAGGCAAGAGACCCAGTACTTC	CSVEEGSRQETQYF
TRBJ1-4	TRBV29-1	.	.	TGCAGCGCCGCCACGGGACCAACTAATGAAAAACTGTTTTTT	CSAATGPTNEKLFF
TRBJ2-1	TRBV5-1	.	many	TGCGCCAGCAGCTTGCAGGGCAATGAGCAGTTCTTC	CASSLQGNEQFF
TRBJ2-7	TRBV7-8	TRBD2	.	TGTGCCAGCAGCTTAGCGTCCCTACTAGCGGACTACGAGCAGTACTTC	CASSLASLLADYEQYF
TRBJ1-2	TRBV20-1	.	.	TGCAGTGTTGAGGACAGCTATGGCTACACCTTC	CSVEDSYGYTF
TRBJ1-5	TRBV15	.	.	TGTGCCACCAGCAGAGATTTGCAGGGTTATCAGCCCCAGCATTTT	CATSRDLQGYQPQHF
TRBJ2-7	TRBV24-1	.	few	TGTGCCACCAGTGATTCTACTCTCTACGAGCAGTACTTC	CATSDSTLYEQYF
TRBJ2-1	TRBV7-2	.	few	TGTGCCAGCAGGAGGGGGGGTGGCCCCTACAATGAGCAGTTCTTC	CASRRGGGPYNEQFF
TRBJ2-7	TRBV12-3/TRBV12-4	.	few	TGTGCCAGCAGGTTCGGAGGGGGAACCTACGAGCAGTACTTC	CASRFGGGTYEQYF
TRBJ2-5	TRBV20-1	.	.	TGCAGTGCTAGAGATGGTGGCCTCGAGACCCAGTACTTC	CSARDGGLETQYF
TRBJ2-2	TRBV4-2	TRBD2	.	TGTGCCAGCAGCCACGGAGCGGGAGCGGGCGGGGAGCTGTTTTTT	CASSHGAGAGGELFF